A selection of T cell receptor beta chains follows, all from one sample in a study of cytomegalovirus exposure and HLA in healthy donors. Sequencing was performed with immunoSEQ multiplex PCR; in TCRdb, only in-frame clones are kept and a portion is missing. Among 110,000 or so clones listed, less than 80% were seen once. Sequenced input: PBMCs. These receptors all come from a woman aged 45-59 years in good health and CMV-seropositive. Each CDR3 is given with its conserved first and last residue. D genes are given only for firm matches. The size of a clone is reported for some rows only, either as once, few or many, or as a class for expanded clones.

j_call clone_size cdr3_length v_call d_call cdr3_aa cdr3_nt
TRBJ2-1 - 15 TRBV28 TRBD2 CASSSVAGGPNEQFF TGTGCCAGCAGTTCCGTAGCGGGAGGGCCTAATGAGCAGTTCTTC
TRBJ2-1 - 12 TRBV5-1 - CASSLAREEQFF TGCGCCAGCAGCTTGGCCCGGGAAGAGCAGTTCTTC
TRBJ1-1 - 15 TRBV6-5 - CASSPQGNMNTEAFF TGTGCCAGCAGTCCTCAGGGAAACATGAACACTGAAGCTTTCTTT
TRBJ1-1 - 14 TRBV18 TRBD1 CASSPGQGRAEAFF TGTGCCAGCTCACCCGGACAGGGGAGGGCTGAAGCTTTCTTT
TRBJ2-3 few 15 TRBV4-1 TRBD2 CASSLSGLGTDTQYF TGCGCCAGCAGCCTTTCTGGACTAGGCACAGATACGCAGTATTTT
TRBJ2-5 - 13 TRBV29-1 - CSVVSREQETQYF TGCAGCGTTGTCAGCAGGGAACAAGAGACCCAGTACTTC
TRBJ1-3 - 16 TRBV11-2 - CASSLVGGISGNTIYF TGTGCCAGCAGCTTAGTAGGGGGTATCTCTGGAAACACCATATATTTT
TRBJ2-2 few 16 TRBV10-3 TRBD2 CAISLAGGGNTGELFF TGTGCCATCAGCCTAGCGGGGGGAGGGAACACCGGGGAGCTGTTTTTT
TRBJ2-7 once 16 TRBV2 TRBD1 CASSEVAGQGLLEQYF TGTGCCAGCAGTGAAGTGGCTGGACAGGGTCTGCTCGAGCAGTACTTC
TRBJ2-1 - 15 TRBV28 TRBD1 CASSSVGTGSNEQFF TGTGCCAGCAGTTCCGTCGGGACAGGGTCTAATGAGCAGTTCTTC
TRBJ1-1 - 14 TRBV10-3 - CAIAQGIYNTEAFF TGTGCCATCGCCCAGGGTATCTATAACACTGAAGCTTTCTTT
TRBJ1-3 - 16 TRBV4-2 - CASSQDSEGAGNTIYF TGTGCCAGCAGCCAAGACTCAGAAGGGGCTGGAAACACCATATATTTT
TRBJ2-7 - 15 TRBV5-1 TRBD1 CASSWGQGGSYEQYF TGCGCCAGCAGCTGGGGACAGGGAGGTTCCTACGAGCAGTACTTC
TRBJ2-7 - 14 TRBV7-2 - CASSLRLVSDEQYF TGTGCCAGCAGCTTGAGACTAGTTTCCGACGAGCAGTACTTC
TRBJ1-1 - 14 TRBV7-9 - CASSLSHAGSEAFF TGTGCCAGCAGCTTAAGCCACGCAGGGTCAGAAGCTTTCTTT
TRBJ2-7 - 15 TRBV28 TRBD1 CASRSTGTGTYEQYF TGTGCCAGCAGATCTACCGGGACAGGCACCTACGAGCAGTACTTC
TRBJ2-7 - 14 TRBV5-1 TRBD1 CASSQGQGSYEQYF TGCGCCAGCAGCCAGGGACAGGGGAGTTACGAGCAGTACTTC
TRBJ1-1 - 15 TRBV29-1 TRBD1 CSVEDRTGTRTEAFF TGCAGCGTTGAAGACAGGACAGGGACGCGCACTGAAGCTTTCTTT
TRBJ1-1 few 16 TRBV5-6 - CASSLDSTGLNTEAFF TGTGCCAGCAGCTTGGACTCCACAGGGTTGAACACTGAAGCTTTCTTT
TRBJ2-7 - 12 TRBV7-5 - CVRSSVVGEQYF TGTGTCAGAAGCTCGGTTGTTGGCGAGCAGTACTTC
TRBJ1-2 few 17 TRBV2 TRBD1 CASRGTGQTLANYGYTF TGTGCCAGCAGGGGGACAGGACAAACCTTAGCTAACTATGGCTACACCTTC
TRBJ1-3 - 15 TRBV6-1 - CASSEAHTSGNTIYF TGTGCCAGCAGTGAAGCGCACACCAGTGGAAACACCATATATTTT
TRBJ2-7 - 14 TRBV28 - CATKKGDSPYEQYF TGTGCCACCAAAAAAGGGGACTCTCCCTACGAGCAGTACTTC
TRBJ2-5 - 16 TRBV15 TRBD1 CATSRLKTGTQETQYF TGTGCCACCAGCAGACTCAAGACAGGGACCCAAGAGACCCAGTACTTC
TRBJ1-2 - 15 TRBV25-1 TRBD1 CASSDPGQGRYGYTF TGTGCCAGCAGTGACCCGGGACAGGGTCGTTATGGCTACACCTTC
TRBJ2-4 - 15 TRBV7-9 - CASSFYNPTKNIQYF TGTGCCAGCAGCTTCTATAACCCAACCAAAAACATTCAGTACTTC